This is a list of T cell receptor beta chains from one sample in a study of early T cells in non-severe SARS-CoV-2 infection. TCRdb redid the calling of the 5' RACE reads with MiXCR, one entry per CDR3 protein. The data show roughly 26,000 distinct CDR3 sequences, just over 4% seen once. Material: whole blood. These receptors were obtained from an adult who was a healthcare worker with PCR-confirmed SARS-CoV-2 infection or an uninfected control (not recorded which). Both conserved end residues are part of each CDR3. A D gene is named only where the DNA matches it firmly. The size field is filled for only some rows; it gives once, few, many or a size class.

clone_size: many
d_call: -
v_call: TRBV4-3
j_call: TRBJ1-2
cdr3_nt: TGCGCCAGCAGCCAAGAGCGAGGATATCATGGCTACACCTTC
cdr3_aa: CASSQERGYHGYTF

clone_size: many
d_call: -
v_call: TRBV20-1
j_call: TRBJ1-2
cdr3_nt: TGCAGTGCTAGACCACCTGGAGGGTCCTATGGCTACACCTTC
cdr3_aa: CSARPPGGSYGYTF

clone_size: many
d_call: TRBD2
v_call: TRBV7-9
j_call: TRBJ2-5
cdr3_nt: TGTGCCAGCAGCCGCGGACTAGCGGGAAGGATAGAGACCCAGTACTTC
cdr3_aa: CASSRGLAGRIETQYF

clone_size: few
d_call: -
v_call: TRBV11-2
j_call: TRBJ2-4
cdr3_nt: TGTGCCAGCAGCTTAGACTCGGCCAAAAACATTCAGTACTTC
cdr3_aa: CASSLDSAKNIQYF

clone_size: many
d_call: -
v_call: TRBV7-9
j_call: TRBJ1-1
cdr3_nt: TGTGCCAGCAGCCAGGACATATCGAACACTGAAGCTTTCTTT
cdr3_aa: CASSQDISNTEAFF

clone_size: many
d_call: -
v_call: TRBV5-1
j_call: TRBJ1-2
cdr3_nt: TGCGCCAGCAGCAAAGCGGGTGATGTCTCTGGCTACACCTTC
cdr3_aa: CASSKAGDVSGYTF

clone_size: many
d_call: TRBD1
v_call: TRBV7-8
j_call: TRBJ1-1
cdr3_nt: TGTGCCAGCAGCTTACAGGGGGTCTCTGAAGCTTTCTTT
cdr3_aa: CASSLQGVSEAFF

clone_size: few
d_call: TRBD1
v_call: TRBV3-1
j_call: TRBJ2-7
cdr3_nt: TGTGCCAGCAGTCAGGACAGGGTTTACTACGAGCAGTACTTC
cdr3_aa: CASSQDRVYYEQYF

clone_size: many
d_call: -
v_call: TRBV25-1
j_call: TRBJ2-3
cdr3_nt: TGTGCCAGCAGGAGAACTCATACGCAGTATTTT
cdr3_aa: CASRRTHTQYF

clone_size: few
d_call: -
v_call: TRBV10-1
j_call: TRBJ1-3
cdr3_nt: TGCGCCAGCGGAATGGGTCTTCCGAGCTCTGGAAACACCATATATTTT
cdr3_aa: CASGMGLPSSGNTIYF

clone_size: -
d_call: TRBD1
v_call: TRBV11-2
j_call: TRBJ2-4
cdr3_nt: TGTGCCAGCAGCTCGGGACAGGGTAAAAACATTCAGTACTTC
cdr3_aa: CASSSGQGKNIQYF

clone_size: few
d_call: TRBD2
v_call: TRBV3-1
j_call: TRBJ2-2
cdr3_nt: TGTGCCAGCAGCCAAGAGGCTAGCGGGAGGGCCGGGGAGCTGTTTTTT
cdr3_aa: CASSQEASGRAGELFF

clone_size: many
d_call: -
v_call: TRBV27
j_call: TRBJ1-1
cdr3_nt: TGTGCCAGCCATCCCCTCAGGGACACTGAAGCTTTCTTT
cdr3_aa: CASHPLRDTEAFF

clone_size: many
d_call: TRBD2
v_call: TRBV29-1
j_call: TRBJ2-1
cdr3_nt: TGCAGCGTTGGCGGACTAGCGGGAGTTGGTAATGAGCAGTTCTTC
cdr3_aa: CSVGGLAGVGNEQFF

clone_size: few
d_call: -
v_call: TRBV5-4
j_call: TRBJ1-2
cdr3_nt: TGTGCCAGCAGCTTGGAGGGATTCGGGGGCTACACCTTC
cdr3_aa: CASSLEGFGGYTF

clone_size: many
d_call: -
v_call: TRBV6-5
j_call: TRBJ2-7
cdr3_nt: TGTGCCAGCAGTCCACTAGGTTCGCCCGAGCAGTACTTC
cdr3_aa: CASSPLGSPEQYF

clone_size: many
d_call: -
v_call: TRBV7-9
j_call: TRBJ2-4
cdr3_nt: TGTGCCAGCAGCTTAGGGACTTTCTCAAACATTCAGTACTTC
cdr3_aa: CASSLGTFSNIQYF

clone_size: many
d_call: TRBD2
v_call: TRBV7-6
j_call: TRBJ2-3
cdr3_nt: TGTGCCAGCAGCTTATCGGGGAGCGGGAAATTCACAGATACGCAGTATTTT
cdr3_aa: CASSLSGSGKFTDTQYF

clone_size: many
d_call: TRBD2
v_call: TRBV6-5
j_call: TRBJ2-1
cdr3_nt: TGTGCCAGCAGCCGTGGACTAGATAGCTCCTACAATGAGCAGTTCTTC
cdr3_aa: CASSRGLDSSYNEQFF

clone_size: many
d_call: -
v_call: TRBV21-1
j_call: TRBJ2-5
cdr3_nt: TGTGCCAGCATGGAGAGGACAGAGCAAGAGACCCAGTACTTC
cdr3_aa: CASMERTEQETQYF

clone_size: many
d_call: -
v_call: TRBV9
j_call: TRBJ2-7
cdr3_nt: TGTGCCAGCAGCGTCGCCCCGACTCGGGAGCAGTACTTC
cdr3_aa: CASSVAPTREQYF

clone_size: -
d_call: -
v_call: TRBV5-4
j_call: TRBJ2-7
cdr3_nt: TGTGCCAGCAGCTTCGGGCAGGACTCCTACGAGCAGTACTTC
cdr3_aa: CASSFGQDSYEQYF

clone_size: medium-sized
d_call: -
v_call: TRBV30
j_call: TRBJ1-4
cdr3_nt: TGTGCCTGGACCCCCCCGGGGGCGAACGATGAAAAACTGTTTTTT
cdr3_aa: CAWTPPGANDEKLFF

clone_size: many
d_call: -
v_call: TRBV28
j_call: TRBJ2-7
cdr3_nt: TGTGCCAGCAGTTCCCTCCCAGGGCACGAGCAGTACTTC
cdr3_aa: CASSSLPGHEQYF

clone_size: many
d_call: -
v_call: TRBV5-1
j_call: TRBJ2-3
cdr3_nt: TGCGCCAGCAGCTTGGCGGCACCAGTGACAGATACGCAGTATTTT
cdr3_aa: CASSLAAPVTDTQYF

clone_size: many
d_call: -
v_call: TRBV4-1
j_call: TRBJ1-2
cdr3_nt: TGCGCCAGCAGCCAAGATCAGGGTTATGGCTACACCTTC
cdr3_aa: CASSQDQGYGYTF

clone_size: many
d_call: -
v_call: TRBV7-2
j_call: TRBJ2-3
cdr3_nt: TGTGCCAGCGTAAGGGGGCCACTAGCCGGAAGGGTAGATACGCAGTATTTT
cdr3_aa: CASVRGPLAGRVDTQYF

clone_size: medium-sized
d_call: -
v_call: TRBV19
j_call: TRBJ1-4
cdr3_nt: TGTGCCACATCAGGCCCCGGGGGAAAACTGTTTTTT
cdr3_aa: CATSGPGGKLFF

clone_size: few
d_call: TRBD2
v_call: TRBV5-1
j_call: TRBJ2-1
cdr3_nt: TGCGCCAGCAGATCAGCCGGGACTAGCGGAGGAAGGGATGAGCAGTTCTTC
cdr3_aa: CASRSAGTSGGRDEQFF

clone_size: -
d_call: -
v_call: TRBV6-5
j_call: TRBJ1-1
cdr3_nt: TGTGCCGGCAGTTACGCAGGAGGCACTGAAGCTTTCTTT
cdr3_aa: CAGSYAGGTEAFF

clone_size: many
d_call: -
v_call: TRBV20-1
j_call: TRBJ1-4
cdr3_nt: TGCAGTGCCAGACCTCCTGGAGGCGAAAAACTGTTTTTT
cdr3_aa: CSARPPGGEKLFF

clone_size: -
d_call: TRBD1
v_call: TRBV29-1
j_call: TRBJ1-1
cdr3_nt: TGCAGCGTTGAAAGGACAGGGGTGAACACTGAAGCTTTCTTT
cdr3_aa: CSVERTGVNTEAFF